These 17 T cell receptor beta chains originate from one sample sequenced in a study of cytotoxic CD8 clonotypes in ibrutinib-treated CLL. Profiled with immunoSEQ multiplex PCR; TCRdb holds only in-frame clones, not every one. This sample has approximately 200,000 clones, with over 60% found just once. The sample consisted of PBMCs, taken after 24 months of ibrutinib treatment. The receptor source for this set is a human donor with chronic lymphocytic leukemia.

Comment on this clone: An end of the junction does not agree with germline; a read error may underlie this. Written as DNA, the CDR3 is TGTGCTAGCAGCACGGGGACTAACAATGAGCAGTTCTTC. It yields the protein CASSTGTNNEQFF. The V and J genes are TRBV7-7 and TRBJ2-1, with TRBD2 matching over 7 bases. This CDR3 is built from 13 residues. The germline CDR1 and CDR2 sequences are SSHAT and FNYEAQ (reference sequence).

In this sample, this clone turned up a few times. This chain links TRBV6-6 with TRBJ1-5, with unresolved D. V dropped 3 bases and J dropped 0 bases, with 9 bases sitting between them. This CDR3 has 15 amino acids. Germline V gene sequence: CDR1 MNHNY, CDR2 SVGAGI (reference sequence). The CDR3 spells CASSYSGYSNQPQHF. The CDR3 DNA reads as TGTGCCAGCAGTTATTCAGGTTATAGCAATCAGCCCCAGCATTTT.

CDR3 amino acids: CASSIRGGYFGTDTQYF. The DNA for the CDR3 is TGTGCCAGTAGTATTCGCGGCGGCTATTTTGGCACAGATACGCAGTATTTT. This rearrangement joins TRBV19 to TRBJ2-3; D call uncertain. The germline CDR1 and CDR2 sequences are LNHDA and SQIVND (reference sequence). CDR3 length: 17 residues. V was clipped by 3 bases and J by 1 base, with 17 bases between them. The whole variable domain, remainder taken from reference TRBV19 and TRBJ2-3, is DGGITQSPKYLFRKEGQNVTLSCEQNLNHDAMYWYRQDPGQGLRLIYYSQIVNDFQKGDIAEGYSVSREKKESFPLTVTSAQKNPTAFYLCASSIRGGYFGTDTQYFGPGTRLTVL.

The chain uses TRBV15 and TRBJ2-1, with 8 bases that match TRBD1. This CDR3 contains 15 residues. The ends lost 0 bases at V and 9 bases at J; junction bases unmatched: 7. CDR1 is LNHNV, CDR2 YYDKDF, per germline (reference sequence). In DNA form, the CDR3 reads TGTGCCACCAGCAGAGATGGCAGGGGGCTTGGTGAGCAGTTCTTC. Translated: CATSRDGRGLGEQFF. The full variable domain, with the rest looked up from reference TRBV15 and TRBJ2-1, is DAMVIQNPRYQVTQFGKPVTLSCSQTLNHNVMYWYQQKSSQAPKLLFHYYDKDFNNEADTPDNFQSRRPNTSFCFLDIRSPGLGDTAMYLCATSRDGRGLGEQFFGPGTRLTVL.

The chain has TRBV13 and TRBJ2-7; the match to TRBD2 covers 13 bases. V lost 5 bases and J lost 2; bases outside the gene matches: 3. Germline CDR1 PRHDT, CDR2 FYEKMQ (reference sequence). This CDR3 has 15 residues. The CDR3 DNA is TGTGCCAGCAGCACTGGACTAGCGGGGGCCTACGAGCAGTACTTC. This sequence encodes CASSTGLAGAYEQYF.

V usage is TRBV19 and J usage is TRBJ1-1; 7 nucleotides match TRBD1. Trimming at V came to 3 bases and at J to 3 bases, leaving 7 bases not matched to a gene. This CDR3 has 15 residues. Germline CDR1 and CDR2: LNHDA and SQIVND (reference sequence). The CDR3 here is CASSIRGGRYTEAFF. The CDR3 DNA is TGTGCCAGTAGTATTCGAGGGGGCAGATACACTGAAGCTTTCTTT.

The chain combines TRBV29-1 with TRBJ2-1, with 9 bases aligning to TRBD2. V was clipped by 7 bases and J by 8 bases; unmatched bases: 12. Germline-derived CDR1 and CDR2 are SQVTM and ANQGSEA. The CDR3 has 14 amino acids. The DNA for the CDR3 is TGCAGCGCCTTACCGGGACTAGCTAGTTATGAGCAGTTCTTC. Its translation is CSALPGLASYEQFF.

The V call is TRBV2, the J call TRBJ2-7, with 7 bases identical to TRBD2. The CDR3 runs to 13 residues. Germline V gives CDR1 SNHLY, CDR2 FYNNEI. Trimming took 5 bases from V and 1 from J; bases not matched to a gene: 2. The CDR3 here is CASSTGGSYEQYF. In nucleotides, the CDR3 is TGTGCCAGCAGTACCGGGGGGTCCTACGAGCAGTACTTC. Full variable domain (missing parts from reference TRBV2 and TRBJ2-7): EPEVTQTPSHQVTQMGQEVILRCVPISNHLYFYWYRQILGQKVEFLVSFYNNEISEKSEIFDDQFSVERPDGSNFTLKIRSTKLEDSAMYFCASSTGGSYEQYFGPGTRLTVT.

This clone came up once. V is TRBV2 and J is TRBJ2-7; D remains ambiguous. Germline V gene data show CDR1 as SNHLY and CDR2 as FYNNEI. The CDR3 is made up of 12 amino acids. V lost 7 bases, J lost 3 bases, and 10 bases lay in between. The CDR3, as DNA: TGTGCCAGCACCGGAGACTTCTACGAGCAGTACTTC. Residues: CASTGDFYEQYF.

The chain couples TRBV4-1 to TRBJ2-3, with D unresolved. Germline CDR1 and CDR2: MGHRA and YSYEKL. Trimming cost V 5 bases and J 0 bases, with 18 bases left between them. CDR3 size: 17 residues. Written as DNA, the CDR3 is TGCGCCAGCAGCTCCCCCAAGGGCCTATCTAGCACAGATACGCAGTATTTT. Amino acids: CASSSPKGLSSTDTQYF.

The chain uses TRBV29-1 and TRBJ2-5; D is undetermined. The CDR3 runs to 12 residues. The germline V and J ends were trimmed by 4 bases and 1 base, with 7 bases remaining between them. Germline V gives CDR1 SQVTM, CDR2 ANQGSEA. CDR3 sequence: CSVGRAQETQYF. CDR3 in DNA: TGCAGCGTTGGTAGGGCCCAAGAGACCCAGTACTTC.

As DNA, the CDR3 is TGTGCCAGCAGCTCAGGTCCAGGGAGAGATAACTATGGCTACACCTTC. Translated: CASSSGPGRDNYGYTF. V gene TRBV5-4 combines with J gene TRBJ1-2; TRBD1 might be the D (5 bases). V lost 3 bases and J 1 base, leaving 16 bases between the germline ends. This CDR3 has 16 amino acids. CDR1 and CDR2 (germline): SGHNT, YYREEE (reference sequence).

The rearrangement links TRBV28 to TRBJ1-5, with TRBD1 as a possible D gene (5 bases). Germline assignment: CDR1 MDHEN and CDR2 SYDVKM. Trimming cost V 6 bases and J 8 bases, with 14 bases left between them. This CDR3 contains 13 residues. The CDR3 is CASSERGDEPQHF. Written as DNA, the CDR3 is TGTGCCAGCAGCGAACGGGGCGACGAGCCCCAGCATTTT.

This chain connects TRBV10-1 to TRBJ2-6; no definite D call. V lost 2 bases, J lost 0 bases, and 8 bases lay in between. Germline CDR1 is WNHNN and CDR2 is SYGVQD (reference sequence). The CDR3 length is 16 residues. The CDR3 is CASSERVSSGANVLTF. The CDR3 nucleotides are TGCGCCAGCAGTGAGCGGGTTTCCTCTGGGGCCAACGTCCTGACTTTC.

V and J are TRBV19 and TRBJ1-1; TRBD1 is a possible D gene (6 bases). CDR3 size: 17 residues. Germline V gene lookup returns CDR1 LNHDA and CDR2 SQIVND (reference sequence). V lost 9 bases, J lost 5 bases, and 28 bases lay in between. CDR3 sequence reads: CASYYYRVEGKRTEAFF. The CDR3 DNA reads as TGTGCCAGCTACTATTACAGGGTAGAAGGGAAGAGGACTGAAGCTTTCTTT.

The V and J genes are TRBV27 and TRBJ2-7, with a tentative D call TRBD1 (5 bases). The germline V gene has CDR1 MNHEY and CDR2 SMNVEV (reference sequence). The CDR3 consists of 14 residues. Trimming cost V 6 bases and J 5 bases, with 17 bases left between them. DNA for the CDR3: TGTGCCAGCAGCCCATATCAGGGTCTCAACGAGCAGTACTTC. As protein: CASSPYQGLNEQYF.

This clone turned up a few times. This chain links TRBV2 with TRBJ2-1, with 8 bases fitting TRBD2. The CDR3 spans 15 residues. V lost 7 bases and J lost 4; bases outside the gene matches: 9. Germline CDR1 reads SNHLY; CDR2 reads FYNNEI. The CDR3 loop is CASTPQGTRYNEQFF. The CDR3 coding sequence is TGTGCCAGCACTCCCCAGGGGACTAGATACAATGAGCAGTTCTTC.